This T cell receptor beta chain was identified during a study of blood T cell repertoires in COVID-19. Study details: Nucleic acid was either cDNA or gDNA, and it came from T cells, B-cell-depleted T cells, or PBMCs.

This CDR3 comprises 13 residues. V lost 6 bases and J lost 5; bases outside the gene matches: 5. Germline CDR1 and CDR2: SNHLY and FYNNEI. Here immunoSEQ multiplex PCR was the method, and the copy in TCRdb shows in-frame clones only, minus some. The sample holds roughly 170,000 clones, around 83% seen once. This clonotype originated in a woman between 45 and 60 years old with COVID-19, enrolled during active disease. The V call is TRBV2, the J call TRBJ2-5; 8 bases align to TRBD1. The material sequenced was peripheral blood. The CDR3 here is CASRQGAQETQYF. In nucleotides, the CDR3 is TGTGCCAGCAGGCAGGGGGCGCAGGAGACCCAGTACTTC. The full variable domain, completed using reference TRBV2 and TRBJ2-5, is EPEVTQTPSHQVTQMGQEVILRCVPISNHLYFYWYRQILGQKVEFLVSFYNNEISEKSEIFDDQFSVERPDGSNFTLKIRSTKLEDSAMYFCASRQGAQETQYFGPGTRLLVL.